What follows is one T cell receptor beta chain and its context. The antigen is not known. The data were taken from a study of CD4 T cells in relation to SARS-CoV-2 and coronaviruses. Sequenced by immunoSEQ multiplex PCR; TCRdb stores in-frame clones only, minus some. The sample has more than 15,000 clones; around 80% are singletons. The unexposed donors gave CD4+ T cells in about 2011-2018, prior to COVID-19. After roughly 9 days of culture, CD4+ T cells were isolated. The CDR3 has 13 residues. Trimming took off 6 bases at V and 2 bases at J, with 7 bases between the two ends. CDR1 MNHEY and CDR2 SVGEGT come from the germline V gene.

The material sequenced was CD4+ T cells from PBMCs, cultured in vitro. The chain employs TRBV6-2 or TRBV6-3 and TRBJ2-2; D call uncertain. The sequence derives from a human donor in good health. As DNA, the CDR3 is TGTGCCAGCAGATACCTAAACACCGGGGAGCTGTTTTTT. As protein: CASRYLNTGELFF.